The 30 T cell receptor beta chains given below trace back to one sample, sequenced in a study of regulatory T cells in long-lasting Graves disease. Relying on iRepertoire HTBI primers and Arm-PCR of CDR3 regions, the team built TCR beta libraries. In TCRdb, the multiplex PCR reads were re-called with MiXCR into one record per CDR3 protein. This sample has approximately 470,000 distinct CDR3 sequences, with around 21% found just once. Time point denoted: persistent/refractory GD, antithyroid drugs over 5 years with positive TRAb. Scientists built the TCR library using RNA that was extracted from PBMCs. The sequencing here drew on peripheral blood mononuclear cells (PBMCs), taken when the disease was refractory, from a patient treated with antithyroid drugs. Receptors were obtained from a female donor with Graves disease.

V gene TRBV20-1 combines with J gene TRBJ1-2; D is uncertain. Germline CDR1 is DFQATT and CDR2 is SNEGSKA (reference sequence). CDR3 length: 14 amino acids. Trimming pared 7 bases from V and 4 bases from J, leaving 19 bases between. The CDR3 region is CSGAGSFFSYGYTF. The DNA of the CDR3 is TGCAGTGGGGCGGGCTCTTTCTTTTCCTATGGCTACACCTTC.

In its sample, this clonotype was seen many times. The chain uses TRBV2 and TRBJ2-5, with 9 bases identical to TRBD1. Germline assignment: CDR1 SNHLY and CDR2 FYNNEI. V lost 0 bases to trimming and J lost 1 base; unmatched junction nucleotides: 6. There are 17 residues in the CDR3. CDR3: CASSEAVNRGRQETQYF. Here the CDR3 DNA reads TGTGCCAGCAGTGAAGCCGTTAACAGGGGGCGCCAAGAGACCCAGTACTTC. Using reference TRBV2 and TRBJ2-5 for the parts outside the CDR3, the full variable domain is EPEVTQTPSHQVTQMGQEVILRCVPISNHLYFYWYRQILGQKVEFLVSFYNNEISEKSEIFDDQFSVERPDGSNFTLKIRSTKLEDSAMYFCASSEAVNRGRQETQYFGPGTRLLVL.

The chain is built from TRBV20-1 and TRBJ2-3; D is possibly TRBD2 (5 bases). The CDR3 loop spans 14 amino acids. Trimming pared 6 bases from V and 4 bases from J, leaving 17 bases between. Germline loops: CDR1 DFQATT, CDR2 SNEGSKA (reference sequence). Written as DNA, the CDR3 is TGCAGTGCGGGCCTCTTGGGAGTATCAGATACGCAGTATTTT. This codes for CSAGLLGVSDTQYF.

There are many counts of this clonotype. The chain recombines TRBV28 with TRBJ2-6, with D hard to call. The CDR3 is 14 residues long. Trimming removed 8 bases from V and 0 bases from J, with 8 bases in between. Germline CDR1 and CDR2: MDHEN and SYDVKM. The CDR3 protein is CASSISSGANVLTF. CDR3 DNA sequence: TGTGCCAGCTCTATCTCCTCTGGGGCCAACGTCCTGACTTTC.

There are many counts of this clonotype. The chain uses TRBV27 and TRBJ2-7, with TRBD1 identical over 12 bases. CDR1 is MNHEY, CDR2 SMNVEV, per germline (reference sequence). This CDR3 is built from 17 residues. The junction had 14 bases not matched to a gene; V was cut back by 6 bases and J by 5 bases. CDR3 protein: CASRAAFGDRGHHEQYF. CDR3 DNA sequence: TGTGCCAGCAGAGCCGCGTTTGGGGACAGGGGGCACCACGAGCAGTACTTC.

A remark on this clonotype: Relative to the germline gene, one junction end is altered; a read error may explain this. The chain has TRBV10-3 and TRBJ1-2; D unresolved. Per the germline V gene, CDR1 is ENHRY and CDR2 is SYGVKD. The CDR3 has 12 amino acids. CDR3 DNA: TGTGCCGCGACATCGACTAACCATGGCTACACCTTC. Its protein is CAATSTNHGYTF.

This clonotype came up a few times. The DNA is omitted, as the CDR3 cannot be located on it reliably, and the CDR3 follows TCRdb's listing. V and J are TRBV15 and TRBJ2-5; the table's D call of TRBD1 was not tested on the DNA. Germline loops: CDR1 LNHNV, CDR2 YYDKDF (reference sequence). From its first to its last residue, the CDR3 has 17 amino acids. CDR3 sequence: CATDRGVRRKVLRAQYF.

This clonotype was seen repeatedly, ten times or more. The chain couples TRBV28 to TRBJ2-7; D may be TRBD1 (7 bases). This CDR3 comprises 14 residues. Trimming left V 3 bases short and J 4 bases short, with 13 bases between. The germline V gene has CDR1 MDHEN and CDR2 SYDVKM. The CDR3 is CASSLSPGGYEQYF. The CDR3 coding sequence is TGTGCCAGCAGTTTGTCCCCAGGGGGGTACGAGCAGTACTTC.

This clonotype was counted at least ten times. The J gene is TRBJ2-7, the V gene TRBV6-1; TRBD2 matches 8 bases. V trimming: 7 bases; J trimming: 4 bases; junction bases outside the gene matches: 9. This CDR3 has 14 amino acids. The germline V gene has CDR1 MNHNS and CDR2 SASEGT. In nucleotides, the CDR3 is TGTGCCAGCAACCCCAGCGGGAGTTTGTACGAGCAGTACTTC. Its protein is CASNPSGSLYEQYF.

The J gene is TRBJ1-4, the V gene TRBV4-1; unclear D gene. Germline CDR1 reads MGHRA; CDR2 reads YSYEKL. There are 16 residues in the CDR3. Trimming pared 3 bases from V and 0 bases from J, leaving 11 bases between. This CDR3 reads CASSQVQLATNEKLFF. The CDR3 nucleotides are TGCGCCAGCAGCCAGGTGCAGCTTGCAACTAATGAAAAACTGTTTTTT.

This sequence joins TRBV29-1 and TRBJ2-7; 7 nucleotides align to TRBD1. Per germline, CDR1 SQVTM and CDR2 ANQGSEA. V dropped 0 bases and J dropped 4; count of bases not matched to a gene: 3. This CDR3 region has 13 residues. CDR3: CSVEDPGGYEQYF. The CDR3 DNA is TGCAGCGTTGAAGATCCAGGGGGTTACGAGCAGTACTTC.

V and J are TRBV7-2 and TRBJ2-7, with 9 bases identical to TRBD1. Germline V CDR1 and CDR2: SGHTA, FQGNSA. The CDR3 contains 15 residues. Trimming removed 4 bases from V and 3 bases from J; junction bases left unmatched: 7. This CDR3 reads CASSSTRQGGYEQYF. The CDR3 nucleotides are TGTGCCAGCAGCTCAACTCGACAGGGGGGCTACGAGCAGTACTTC.

This clonotype was counted a few times. The chain recombines TRBV6-1 with TRBJ2-7; D gene uncertain. The V gene lost 7 bases and the J gene lost 2 bases, with 12 bases spanning the gap. This CDR3 comprises 13 residues. The germline V gene encodes CDR1 MNHNS and CDR2 SASEGT. The CDR3: CASTGPGTYEQYF. The CDR3 bases are TGTGCCAGCACCGGACCTGGAACCTACGAGCAGTACTTC.

The rearrangement uses TRBV6-2 or TRBV6-3 and TRBJ1-1; D is unclear. This CDR3 is built from 15 residues. The V and J ends lost 2 bases and 7 bases respectively, with 17 bases between them. Germline CDR1 and CDR2: MNHEY and SVGEGT. The CDR3: CASSYLPRGPNEAFF. CDR3 nucleotides: TGTGCCAGCAGTTACCTACCGCGCGGGCCAAATGAAGCTTTCTTT.

This clonotype was counted ten times or more. The chain couples TRBV7-2 to TRBJ1-1, with D hard to call. From germline, CDR1 is SGHTA and CDR2 FQGNSA. This CDR3 is built from 14 residues. V was cut by 2 bases and J by 1 base, with 8 bases left in between. The DNA for the CDR3 is TGTGCCAGCAGCTTAATGAGGACGAACACTGAAGCTTTCTTT. Translated: CASSLMRTNTEAFF. Using reference TRBV7-2 and TRBJ1-1 for the parts outside the CDR3, the full variable domain is GAGVSQSPSNKVTEKGKDVELRCDPISGHTALYWYRQSLGQGLEFLIYFQGNSAPDKSGLPSDRFSAERTGGSVSTLTIQRTQQEDSAVYLCASSLMRTNTEAFFGQGTRLTVV.

This clonotype has at least ten counts. V usage is TRBV6-6 and J usage is TRBJ1-1; D is uncertain. V lost 0 bases, J lost 1 base, and 6 bases lay in between. The CDR3 length is 14 residues. Germline V lookup: CDR1 MNHNY, CDR2 SVGAGI (reference sequence). The CDR3 reads CASSYSVSNTEAFF. The CDR3 DNA reads as TGTGCCAGCAGTTACTCAGTATCGAACACTGAAGCTTTCTTT.

This clonotype turned up a few times. Written as DNA, the CDR3 is TGCAGTGCTAGAGACAGTGGACGGCATGCCCAGCATTTT. Translation gives CSARDSGRHAQHF. The V gene is TRBV20-1, the J gene TRBJ1-5; D is unresolved. The germline V gene has CDR1 DFQATT and CDR2 SNEGSKA (reference sequence). Trimming shortened V by 0 bases and J by 11 bases, and 14 bases separated the two germline ends. This CDR3 is built from 13 residues.

V gene TRBV6-1 combines with J gene TRBJ1-2, with D perhaps matching TRBD1 (5 bases). This CDR3 is 12 amino acids long. The germline CDR1 and CDR2 sequences are MNHNS and SASEGT. The V and J ends lost 5 bases and 4 bases respectively, with 8 bases between them. The CDR3 is CASSMDTYGYTF. In nucleotides, the CDR3 is TGTGCCAGCAGTATGGACACCTATGGCTACACCTTC.

Of note for this clonotype: A read error is possible here, since a much larger clone lies one base away. Likely a read error: the CDR3 ends without its conserved phenylalanine or tryptophan. CDR3 nucleotide sequence: TGCAGCGCAACAGGAGATGGCTACACCCTC. Amino acid sequence: CSATGDGYTL. The V and J genes are TRBV29-1 and TRBJ1-2; a possible D gene is TRBD1 (5 bases). Germline V gene sequence: CDR1 SQVTM, CDR2 ANQGSEA. Trimming took 7 bases from V and 6 from J, leaving 9 bases between them. The CDR3 runs to 10 residues.

This clonotype was found many times. The chain recombines TRBV28 with TRBJ2-3; TRBD2 might be the D (5 bases). Germline CDR1 MDHEN, CDR2 SYDVKM. CDR3 size: 12 residues. The ends were cut back, 6 bases at V and 4 bases at J, with 8 bases in the middle. CDR3 sequence reads: CASRNSADTQYF. The CDR3 bases are TGTGCCAGCAGGAATAGCGCAGATACGCAGTATTTT. The variable domain in full, with the rest retrieved from reference TRBV28 and TRBJ2-3, is DVKVTQSSRYLVKRTGEKVFLECVQDMDHENMFWYRQDPGLGLRLIYFSYDVKMKEKGDIPEGYSVSREKKERFSLILESASTNQTSMYLCASRNSADTQYFGPGTRLTVL.

This clonotype was detected many times. This chain connects TRBV12-5 to TRBJ2-2, with a weak D call TRBD2 (6 bases). Germline V lookup: CDR1 LGHNT, CDR2 FRNRAP. The CDR3 length is 14 residues. V lost 2 bases, J lost 7 bases, and 11 bases lay in between. CDR3 residues: CASGLSGGGGELFF. CDR3 nucleotide sequence: TGTGCTAGTGGTTTGTCCGGGGGAGGCGGGGAGCTGTTTTTT.

J is TRBJ2-2 and V is TRBV5-1; TRBD1 matches at 11 bases. The CDR3 covers 17 residues. Germline V CDR1 and CDR2: SGHRS, YFSETQ. The V gene end was trimmed by 1 base and the J gene end by 0 bases; junction bases not matched to a gene: 2. DNA for the CDR3: TGCGCCAGCAGCTTGAGGGACAGGGGGACGAACACCGGGGAGCTGTTTTTT. Amino acids: CASSLRDRGTNTGELFF.

This clonotype was seen only a few times. The J gene is TRBJ1-2, the V gene TRBV20-1; 7 nucleotides agree with TRBD1. Trimming at V came to 4 bases and at J to 4 bases, leaving 12 bases not matched to a gene. Germline V gives CDR1 DFQATT, CDR2 SNEGSKA (reference sequence). The CDR3 runs to 15 residues. Written as DNA, the CDR3 is TGCAGTGCTACCTGGACAGGACTAGTCGGCTATGGCTACACCTTC. Residues: CSATWTGLVGYGYTF.

This clonotype has ten or more counts. This rearrangement joins TRBV15 to TRBJ2-2, with D perhaps being TRBD1 or TRBD2 (5 bases each). CDR1 is LNHNV, CDR2 YYDKDF, per germline (reference sequence). This CDR3 region has 15 residues. V was shortened by 6 bases and J by 4 bases, with 15 bases between the two germline ends. Written as DNA, the CDR3 is TGTGCCACCAGTCTCTCGGCAGGGAGCACCGGGGAGCTGTTTTTT. Translating gives CATSLSAGSTGELFF.

This clonotype has more than one count but fewer than ten. The rearrangement links TRBV3-1 to TRBJ2-7; 11 bases are shared with TRBD1. Germline-derived CDR1 and CDR2 are LGHDT and YNNKEL (reference sequence). Trimming removed 2 bases from V and 7 bases from J; junction bases left unmatched: 10. The CDR3 is 16 residues long. CDR3 in DNA: TGTGCCAGCAGCCAAAATAGAGCCGGGACAGGGGGTGAGCAGTACTTC. Translating gives CASSQNRAGTGGEQYF.

This clonotype came up a few times. This rearrangement joins TRBV9 to TRBJ2-5; TRBD2 agrees at 12 bases. The V gene's germline CDR1 is SGDLS and CDR2 YYNGEE. J lost 1 base, V lost 0 bases, and 1 base had no gene match. The CDR3 consists of 16 residues. The DNA for the CDR3 is TGTGCCAGCAGCGTAGGGACTAGCGGGATCCAAGAGACCCAGTACTTC. Amino acids: CASSVGTSGIQETQYF.

This chain uses TRBV20-1 with TRBJ2-2, with D possibly TRBD1 on 5 matching bases. The V end lost 6 bases, the J end lost 9 bases, and 17 bases lay between the germline ends. CDR1 is DFQATT, CDR2 SNEGSKA, per germline (reference sequence). The CDR3 is made up of 13 amino acids. The CDR3 sequence: CSAYMTDPRELFF. DNA for the CDR3: TGCAGTGCCTACATGACAGATCCCAGGGAGCTGTTTTTT.

The sample holds many counts of this clonotype. The rearrangement links TRBV24-1 to TRBJ2-5, with D hard to call. This CDR3 has 12 residues. Germline CDR1 is KGHDR and CDR2 is SFDVKD. V lost 3 bases to trimming and J lost 3 bases, with 4 bases between them. The CDR3 sequence is CATSDPKETQYF. In DNA, the CDR3 is TGTGCCACCAGTGATCCCAAAGAGACCCAGTACTTC.

Of note for this clonotype: A clone one base away is much larger, so this may be a read error. This chain uses TRBV2 with TRBJ2-7, with TRBD2 as a possible D gene (7 bases). CDR3 length: 13 residues. V was trimmed by 11 bases and J by 6 bases, leaving 20 bases between them. In germline, CDR1 is SNHLY, CDR2 FYNNEI. The CDR3 nucleotides read TGTGCCGGCTCTCGGGGGGCCGAGGGCGAGCAGTACTTC. Its translation: CAGSRGAEGEQYF.

This clonotype was seen ten or more times. The chain couples TRBV28 to TRBJ2-2, with a tentative D call TRBD1 (5 bases). Germline V gene sequence: CDR1 MDHEN, CDR2 SYDVKM. Trimming shortened V by 5 bases and J by 1 base, and 14 bases separated the two germline ends. This CDR3 has 16 residues. The CDR3 reads CASSPPDRKNTGELFF. The CDR3 coding sequence is TGTGCCAGCAGTCCCCCCGACAGAAAGAACACCGGGGAGCTGTTTTTT.